These 10 T cell receptor beta chains share one sample of origin, sequenced in a study of tumor-infiltrating lymphocytes in primary liver carcinoma. TCR beta cDNA came from approximately 0.55 ug total RNA, primed with a constant-region primer. Investigators got TCR beta libraries out of three nested multiplex PCR rounds, done with slightly modified ARM-PCR. TRBV1-TRBV30 forward and Cbeta reverse primers drove the first two approximately 10-cycle rounds. TCRdb re-called the multiplex PCR reads with MiXCR, one entry per CDR3 protein. The sample has some 190,000 distinct CDR3 sequences, about 55% seen once; the top ten hold approximately 67%. For blood RNA, unsorted whole blood served as the source, and germline DNA was extracted too. The specimen sequenced was peripheral blood. These receptor sequences come from a middle-aged man with primary liver carcinoma and hepatitis B virus infection.

This clonotype was observed a few times. The chain carries TRBV4-1 and TRBJ2-7; 9 bases map to TRBD1. This CDR3 spans 15 amino acids. The V segment lost 1 base and the J segment 2 bases; nucleotides outside the gene matches: 3. CDR1 is MGHRA, CDR2 YSYEKL, per germline. The CDR3 sequence is CASSQGTGVTYEQYF. The CDR3 DNA sequence: TGCGCCAGCAGCCAAGGGACAGGGGTTACCTACGAGCAGTACTTC.

CDR3 in amino acids: CASSLRAGEVEQFF. Here the CDR3 DNA reads TGTGCCAGCAGCTTGCGGGCAGGTGAGGTTGAGCAGTTCTTC. The V gene is TRBV11-2, the J gene TRBJ2-1; TRBD2 is a possible D gene (5 bases). The germline V gene has CDR1 SGHAT and CDR2 FQNNGV. CDR3 length: 14 residues. V was clipped by 3 bases and J by 9 bases, with 15 bases between them.

This clonotype was picked up a small number of times. The rearrangement uses TRBV5-6 and TRBJ2-4, with TRBD1 matching 8 bases. Germline V gives CDR1 SGHDT, CDR2 YYEEEE. V lost 4 bases and J lost 9; bases outside the gene matches: 9. The CDR3 runs to 14 residues. CDR3 DNA: TGTGCCAGCAGCCCTTACGACAGGGGAGGCATTCAGTACTTC. Translation gives CASSPYDRGGIQYF.

The sample holds a few counts of this clonotype. This sequence joins TRBV29-1 and TRBJ2-1, with 11 bases that match TRBD1. This CDR3 has 13 amino acids. The V gene's germline CDR1 is SQVTM and CDR2 ANQGSEA. Trimming removed 4 bases from V and 8 bases from J; junction bases left unmatched: 4. The CDR3 DNA follows: TGCAGCGTTGGGGGGACAGGGGGGGATGAGCAGTTCTTC. It translates to CSVGGTGGDEQFF.

As concerns this clonotype: Compared with germline, one end of the junction differs, possibly owing to a read error. The chain carries TRBV6-2 or TRBV6-3 and TRBJ1-1; 9 bases map to TRBD1. CDR3 length equals 11 residues. From germline, CDR1 is MNHEY and CDR2 SVGEGT. This chain's CDR3 is CASSGQGKALF. The DNA for the CDR3 is TGTGCCAGCAGTGGACAGGGGAAAGCTCTCTTT.

Remarks on this clonotype: It may be a read error: a sequence one base away is much more abundant. This rearrangement joins TRBV11-2 to TRBJ2-7, with TRBD1 matching 8 bases. The CDR3 extends over 13 amino acids. Germline loops: CDR1 SGHAT, CDR2 FQNNGV. The ends lost 5 bases at V and 8 bases at J; junction bases unmatched: 8. The CDR3 sequence is CASSPRTGPKQYF. In nucleotides, the CDR3 is TGTGCCAGCAGCCCGCGGACAGGGCCGAAGCAGTACTTC. The complete variable domain, with remaining parts taken from reference TRBV11-2 and TRBJ2-7, reads EAGVAQSPRYKIIEKRQSVAFWCNPISGHATLYWYQQILGQGPKLLIQFQNNGVVDDSQLPKDRFSAERLKGVDSTLKIQPAKLEDSAVYLCASSPRTGPKQYFGPGTRLTVT.

CDR3 in DNA: TGTGCCAGCAGACCTACAGGGAGCGGCTCCTACGAGCAGTACTTC. It encodes CASRPTGSGSYEQYF. This chain uses TRBV6-2 or TRBV6-3 with TRBJ2-7, with D possibly being TRBD1 (6 bases). This CDR3 region has 15 residues. V was shortened by 6 bases and J by 0 bases, with 15 bases between the two germline ends. Germline values: CDR1 MNHEY, CDR2 SVGEGT.

In regard to this clonotype: Germline is not matched at one junction end, which may reflect a read error. V gene TRBV11-2 combines with J gene TRBJ2-7, with D unclear. This CDR3 contains 12 residues. Germline CDR1 and CDR2: SGHAT and FQNNGV. The CDR3 bases are TGTGCCTGCAGCTCGTCGCAGGTCGAGCAATATTTC. As protein: CACSSSQVEQYF. The entire variable domain, with the rest obtained from reference TRBV11-2 and TRBJ2-7, is as follows: EAGVAQSPRYKIIEKRQSVAFWCNPISGHATLYWYQQILGQGPKLLIQFQNNGVVDDSQLPKDRFSAERLKGVDSTLKIQPAKLEDSAVYLCACSSSQVEQYFGPGTRLTVT.

This clonotype turned up a few times. The chain has TRBV6-5 and TRBJ2-1; D is unresolved. V lost 5 bases and J 9 bases, leaving 17 bases between the germline ends. Germline V gene data show CDR1 as MNHEY and CDR2 as SVGAGI. The CDR3 extends over 14 amino acids. CDR3 in DNA: TGTGCCAGCAGTCCCCAACGACAACTTAGTGAGCAGTTCTTC. It yields the protein CASSPQRQLSEQFF.

Points on this clonotype: A read error is possible here, since a much larger clone lies one base away. This chain uses TRBV11-2 with TRBJ1-1; D might be TRBD1 (5 bases). Germline assignment: CDR1 SGHAT and CDR2 FQNNGV. The CDR3 covers 15 residues. The CDR3 bases are TGTGCCAGCAGCTTGCCCGGGGGGGGTTACACTGAAACTTTCTTT. Its protein is CASSLPGGGYTETFF.